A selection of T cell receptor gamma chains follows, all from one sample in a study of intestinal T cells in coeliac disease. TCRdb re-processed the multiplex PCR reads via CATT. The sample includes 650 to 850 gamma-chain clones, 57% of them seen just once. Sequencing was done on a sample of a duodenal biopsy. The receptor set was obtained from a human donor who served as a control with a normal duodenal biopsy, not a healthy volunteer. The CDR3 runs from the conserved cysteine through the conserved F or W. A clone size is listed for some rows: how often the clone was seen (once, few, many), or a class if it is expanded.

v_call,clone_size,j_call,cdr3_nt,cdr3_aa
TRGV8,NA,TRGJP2,TGTGCCACCTGGATTATAGGTAGTGATTGGATCAAGACGTTT,CATWIIGSDWIKTF
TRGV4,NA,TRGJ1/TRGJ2,TGTGCCACCTGGGATTGTACTTATAAGAAACTCTTT,CATWDCTYKKLF
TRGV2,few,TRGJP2,TGTGCCACCCCACGACTGGCCTTCTCCCTCAGTAGTGATTGGATCAAGACGTTT,CATPRLAFSLSSDWIKTF
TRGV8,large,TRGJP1,TGTGCCACCTGGGAATTTGGTTGGTTCAAGATATTT,CATWEFGWFKIF
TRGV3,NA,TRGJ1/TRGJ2,TGTGCCACCTGGGACAGGCCCTCGTATTATAAGAAACTCTTT,CATWDRPSYYKKLF
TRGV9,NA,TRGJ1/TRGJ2,TGTGCCTTGTGGGAGGGGAGGAATTATAAGAAACTCTTT,CALWEGRNYKKLF
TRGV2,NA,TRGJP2,TGTGCCACCCCACGACTCGGCCTCTCCCTCAGTAGTGATTGGATCAAGACGTTT,CATPRLGLSLSSDWIKTF
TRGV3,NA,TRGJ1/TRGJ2,TGTGCCGACCTGGGACAGGCGGGGATTTACTATAAGAAACTCTTT,CADLGQAGIYYKKLF
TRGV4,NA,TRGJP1,TGTGCCACCTGGGATGGGCCTTTATATACCACTGGTTGGTTCAAGATATTT,CATWDGPLYTTGWFKIF
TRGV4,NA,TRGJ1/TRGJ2,TGTGCCACCTGGGATGGCATCCCAAAATTCGAATATTATAAGAAACTCTTT,CATWDGIPKFEYYKKLF
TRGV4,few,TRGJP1,TGTGCCACCTGGGACGGGCCCGCGAATACCACTGGTTGGTTCAAGATATTT,CATWDGPANTTGWFKIF
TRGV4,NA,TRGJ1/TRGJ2,TGTGCACCTGGGATGGGCGAGAATTATTATAAGAAACTCTTT,CAPGMGENYYKKLF
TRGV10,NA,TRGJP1,TGTGCTGCGTGGAGGTCCCCTGGTTGGTTCAAGATATTT,CAAWRSPGWFKIF
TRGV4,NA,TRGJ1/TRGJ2,TGTGCCACCTGGGATGATGGATATTATAAGAAACTCTTT,CATWDDGYYKKLF
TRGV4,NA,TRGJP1,TGTGCCACCTGGGGACGGGGGGGGGGCACTGGTTGGTTCAAGATATTT,CATWGRGGGTGWFKIF
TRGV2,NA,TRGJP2,TGTGCCACCTGGGACGGAAATTGGATCAAGACGTTT,CATWDGNWIKTF
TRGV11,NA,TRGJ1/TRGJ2,NA,CTTVPAGLGTGSKKLF
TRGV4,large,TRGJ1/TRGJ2,TGTGCCACCCTTTATAAGAAACTCTTT,CATLYKKLF
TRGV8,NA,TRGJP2,TGTGCCACCTGGGGATATGAGATATCCCTTAGTAGTGATTGGATCAAGACGTTT,CATWGYEISLSSDWIKTF
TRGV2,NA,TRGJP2,TGTGCCACCCCACGACTGCTCTCCCTCAGTAGTGATTGGATCAAGACGTTT,CATPRLLSLSSDWIKTF
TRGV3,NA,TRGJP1,TGTGCCACCTGGAGTCCACTTGGTTGGTTCAAGATATTT,CATWSPLGWFKIF
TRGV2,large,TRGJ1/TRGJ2,TGTGCCACCTGGGACGGCTATAAGAAACTCTTT,CATWDGYKKLF